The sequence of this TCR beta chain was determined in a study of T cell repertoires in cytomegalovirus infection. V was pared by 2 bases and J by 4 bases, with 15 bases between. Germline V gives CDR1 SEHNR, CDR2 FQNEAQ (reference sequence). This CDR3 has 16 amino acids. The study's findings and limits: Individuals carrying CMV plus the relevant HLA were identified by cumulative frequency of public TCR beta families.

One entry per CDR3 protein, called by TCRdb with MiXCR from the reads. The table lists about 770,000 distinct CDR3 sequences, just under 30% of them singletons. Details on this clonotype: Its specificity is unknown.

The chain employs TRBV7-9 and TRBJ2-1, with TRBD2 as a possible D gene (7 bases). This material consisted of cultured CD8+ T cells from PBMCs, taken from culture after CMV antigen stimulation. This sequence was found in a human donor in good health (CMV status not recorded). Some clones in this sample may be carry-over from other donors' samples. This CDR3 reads CASSLSGGKNYNEQFF. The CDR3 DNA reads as TGTGCCAGCAGCTTATCGGGGGGCAAAAATTACAATGAGCAGTTCTTC.